This paragraph covers one T cell receptor (beta chain) sequence. Its antigen is undetermined. Time point noted: blood 2 weeks post-SBRT. Specified treatment: 15 Gy SBRT to primary tumor, nephrectomy 4 weeks later. Radiation-treated patients gave blood at baseline, week 2 and week 4. The sample is drawn from a study of radiation and T cells in renal cell carcinoma. Findings and caveats of the study: Pretreatment tumor biopsies were lacking, so baseline clonotypes are unknown. From baseline, blood top tumor clonotypes peaked at 2 weeks post-radiation.

V lost 1 base and J 6 bases, leaving 13 bases between the germline ends. Per germline, CDR1 SGHRS and CDR2 YFSETQ. The CDR3 contains 14 residues. Assay used: immunoSEQ multiplex PCR; TCRdb lists only in-frame clones, some missing. The table shows roughly 130,000 clones, with 81% occurring only once. This clonotype was sampled from a woman aged 60-70 years with renal cell carcinoma. The sample consisted of blood, taken from a patient whose treatment included radiotherapy and nephrectomy. The V gene is TRBV5-1, the J gene TRBJ1-1; TRBD1 is a possible D gene (5 bases). Here the CDR3 reads CASSLNPGPAEAFF. CDR3 in DNA: TGCGCCAGCAGCTTGAACCCGGGACCTGCTGAAGCTTTCTTT. The entire variable domain, with the rest obtained from reference TRBV5-1 and TRBJ1-1, is as follows: KAGVTQTPRYLIKTRGQQVTLSCSPISGHRSVSWYQQTPGQGLQFLFEYFSETQRNKGNFPGRFSGRQFSNSRSEMNVSTLELGDSALYLCASSLNPGPAEAFFGQGTRLTVV.